This passage covers 31 T cell receptor beta chains from one sample sequenced in a study of T-cell reconstitution after alpha-beta-depleted transplantation in children. Unique molecular identifiers were used to barcode this TCRbeta library. TCRdb reanalysed the PCR reads using MiXCR and keeps one entry per CDR3 protein. The sample lists a few hundred thousand distinct CDR3 sequences, about 45% occurring once. The sequencing used PBMCs, collected before TCRalphabeta/CD19-depleted stem cell transplant. The receptors were sampled from a girl aged 2-15 years with aplastic anemia, due to receive a stem cell transplant.

The chain carries TRBV29-1 and TRBJ2-1; TRBD2 matches 7 bases. V lost 4 bases, J lost 5 bases, and 17 bases stayed unmatched. Germline V gene sequence: CDR1 SQVTM, CDR2 ANQGSEA. The CDR3 extends over 17 amino acids. CDR3 DNA sequence: TGCAGCGTTGTCGGGGGGAGCCCCTATGATTATCACAATGAGCAGTTCTTC. Translating gives CSVVGGSPYDYHNEQFF.

This clonotype has more than one count but fewer than ten. This chain connects TRBV4-1 to TRBJ2-2; the D gene could be TRBD1 or TRBD2 (5 bases each). The CDR3 runs 15 residues. Germline V gene sequence: CDR1 MGHRA, CDR2 YSYEKL. Trimming shortened V by 1 base and J by 6 bases, and 12 bases separated the two germline ends. The CDR3 spells CASSQGDLRAGELFF. CDR3 sequence (DNA): TGCGCCAGCAGCCAAGGGGACCTGCGCGCCGGGGAGCTGTTTTTT.

The sample holds one count of this clonotype. J is TRBJ2-5 and V is TRBV5-1, with 13 positions matching TRBD2. Germline CDR1 reads SGHRS; CDR2 reads YFSETQ. J lost 4 bases, V lost 4 bases, and 7 bases had no gene match. The CDR3 consists of 16 residues. CDR3 coding DNA: TGCGCCAGCAGCCCCCGGACTAGCGGGAGCCGAGAGACCCAGTACTTC. It translates to CASSPRTSGSRETQYF.

This clonotype was observed a few times. The chain employs TRBV6-5 and TRBJ2-7; possibly TRBD1 or TRBD2 for D (6 bases each). The CDR3 is made up of 15 amino acids. Trimming stripped 2 bases from V and 5 bases from J, with 16 bases between. Germline values: CDR1 MNHEY, CDR2 SVGAGI. CDR3 loop: CASSYNPGAKDEQYF. CDR3 DNA sequence: TGTGCCAGCAGTTACAACCCGGGGGCGAAGGACGAGCAGTACTTC.

V gene TRBV4-1 combines with J gene TRBJ2-3; D gene ambiguous. V was trimmed by 2 bases and J by 2 bases, leaving 8 bases between them. Germline lookup yields CDR1 MGHRA and CDR2 YSYEKL. This CDR3 has 14 residues. CDR3 protein: CASSQSDLTDTQYF. CDR3 sequence (DNA): TGCGCCAGCAGCCAATCGGACCTCACAGATACGCAGTATTTT.

The chain has TRBV20-1 and TRBJ2-1; a weak D match, TRBD1 (6 bases). Germline CDR1 reads DFQATT; CDR2 reads SNEGSKA (reference sequence). V was cut by 4 bases and J by 0 bases, with 13 bases left in between. This CDR3 spans 15 amino acids. DNA for the CDR3: TGCAGTGCTATGGGGGCGCCGAGCTCCTACAATGAGCAGTTCTTC. Amino acid sequence: CSAMGAPSSYNEQFF.

This clonotype has more than one count but fewer than ten. V usage is TRBV5-5 and J usage is TRBJ2-1, with 10 positions matching TRBD2. The CDR3 consists of 16 residues. Per germline, CDR1 SGHKS and CDR2 YYEKEE (reference sequence). J was trimmed by 5 bases and V by 2 bases; bases with no gene match: 7. The CDR3 bases are TGTGCCAGCAGCTTACCGGGACTAGCGAGTAACAATGAGCAGTTCTTC. Translated: CASSLPGLASNNEQFF.

This clonotype came up a few times. The V gene is TRBV15, the J gene TRBJ2-1; D is unclear. V was trimmed by 0 bases and J by 6 bases, leaving 6 bases between them. The germline V gene encodes CDR1 LNHNV and CDR2 YYDKDF (reference sequence). The CDR3 totals 13 residues. The CDR3 coding sequence is TGTGCCACCAGCAGAGAGCCGACCAATGAGCAGTTCTTC. This gives the protein CATSREPTNEQFF.

The rearrangement joins TRBV2 to TRBJ2-1; tentatively, D is TRBD1 or TRBD2 (5 bases each). The germline CDR1 and CDR2 sequences are SNHLY and FYNNEI. This CDR3 is 19 amino acids long. V lost 2 bases and J 4 bases, leaving 24 bases between the germline ends. The CDR3 loop reads CASSELTGSGSHRYNEQFF. The DNA for the CDR3 is TGTGCCAGCAGTGAACTGACGGGATCAGGGTCTCACAGATACAATGAGCAGTTCTTC.

The chain couples TRBV20-1 to TRBJ2-2; no clear D. This CDR3 has 12 residues. V was clipped by 3 bases and J by 4 bases, with 6 bases between them. CDR1 and CDR2 (germline): DFQATT, SNEGSKA (reference sequence). The CDR3 reads CSASQPTGELFF. In DNA, the CDR3 is TGCAGTGCTAGTCAGCCCACCGGGGAGCTGTTTTTT.

J is TRBJ2-1 and V is TRBV18; D perhaps matches TRBD2 (7 bases). Germline-derived CDR1 and CDR2 are KGHSH and LQKENI. Trimming left V 6 bases short and J 7 bases short, with 16 bases between. This CDR3 has 14 residues. For the CDR3, the DNA is TGTGCCAGCTCTTCCGCACAGGGAGGGAATGAGCAGTTCTTC. Translation gives CASSSAQGGNEQFF.

This rearrangement joins TRBV28 to TRBJ1-2, with a tentative D call TRBD1 (5 bases). Trimming cost V 2 bases and J 4 bases, with 8 bases left between them. This CDR3 is built from 13 residues. Germline V gives CDR1 MDHEN, CDR2 SYDVKM. CDR3 protein: CASSLGAGYGYTF. DNA of the CDR3: TGTGCCAGCAGTTTAGGGGCAGGCTATGGCTACACCTTC.

The chain links TRBV29-1 to TRBJ2-7; D gene unclear. V gave up 4 bases and J gave up 3 bases, with 7 bases separating them. The germline V gene has CDR1 SQVTM and CDR2 ANQGSEA. This CDR3 spans 11 amino acids. The CDR3 region is CSVGVNYEQYF. DNA for the CDR3: TGCAGCGTTGGGGTAAACTACGAGCAGTACTTC.

J is TRBJ2-3 and V is TRBV20-1; TRBD1 aligns across 9 bases. The trim removed 6 bases at V and 1 base at J, leaving 5 bases unmatched. Germline CDR1 reads DFQATT; CDR2 reads SNEGSKA (reference sequence). This CDR3 has 14 residues. The CDR3 reads CSARDRVGTDTQYF. The DNA for the CDR3 is TGCAGTGCCAGGGACAGGGTGGGCACAGATACGCAGTATTTT.

J is TRBJ2-2 and V is TRBV6-5; 11 nucleotides align to TRBD2. The CDR3 has 18 residues. The junction had 3 bases not matched to a gene; V was cut back by 0 bases and J by 0 bases. Germline V gives CDR1 MNHEY, CDR2 SVGAGI. For the CDR3, the DNA is TGTGCCAGCAGTTACTCAGGGACTAGCGGCGCGAACACCGGGGAGCTGTTTTTT. Translation gives CASSYSGTSGANTGELFF.

This clonotype was detected a few times. The chain is built from TRBV18 and TRBJ2-7, with 9 bases identical to TRBD1. This CDR3 has 15 residues. V shed 6 bases, J shed 3 bases, and the junction held 9 bases outside the gene matches. The germline gives CDR1 KGHSH, CDR2 LQKENI. The CDR3 protein is CASSEPGQGDYEQYF. DNA of the CDR3: TGTGCCAGCTCGGAGCCGGGACAGGGCGACTACGAGCAGTACTTC.

J is TRBJ1-6 and V is TRBV7-2; 9 bases match TRBD1. The V gene end was trimmed by 7 bases and the J gene end by 9 bases; junction bases not matched to a gene: 10. The germline gives CDR1 SGHTA, CDR2 FQGNSA. CDR3 size: 15 residues. Here the CDR3 reads CASTLPGQGGSPLHF. The CDR3 DNA reads TGTGCCAGCACCCTACCGGGACAGGGTGGTTCACCCCTCCACTTT.

In this sample, this clonotype turned up a few times. The CDR3 DNA follows: TGTGCCAGCAGTTTCAACGGGGAGTGGGAGCAGTACTTC. The encoded protein is CASSFNGEWEQYF. J is TRBJ2-7 and V is TRBV27, with TRBD2 as a possible D gene (5 bases). V dropped 3 bases and J dropped 7 bases, with 13 bases sitting between them. CDR3 length: 13 amino acids. From germline, CDR1 is MNHEY and CDR2 SMNVEV (reference sequence).

Turning to this clonotype: The junction departs from the called germline gene at one end, perhaps through a read error. The chain employs TRBV20-1 and TRBJ2-1, with 14 bases fitting TRBD2. The V gene's germline CDR1 is DFQATT and CDR2 SNEGSKA (reference sequence). This CDR3 has 17 amino acids. CDR3 bases: TGCTGTGCGATGGGGACTAGCGGGAGAATCTCCTACAATGAGCAGTTCTTC. It yields the protein CCAMGTSGRISYNEQFF.

The chain has TRBV10-3 and TRBJ2-3; no firm D call. Germline V lookup: CDR1 ENHRY, CDR2 SYGVKD. CDR3 length equals 15 residues. V was trimmed by 0 bases and J by 2 bases, leaving 9 bases between them. The CDR3 coding sequence is TGTGCCATCAGTGAGTCGAGTTTGCCCACAGATACGCAGTATTTT. The encoded protein is CAISESSLPTDTQYF.

V is TRBV6-5 and J is TRBJ2-1; D gene ambiguous. CDR1 and CDR2 from the germline V gene are MNHEY and SVGAGI. The CDR3 contains 13 residues. The V end lost 2 bases, the J end lost 6 bases, and 8 bases lay between the germline ends. The CDR3 DNA follows: TGTGCCAGCAGTTACGCCGCACTCAATGAGCAGTTCTTC. Protein sequence: CASSYAALNEQFF.

The V gene is TRBV29-1, the J gene TRBJ2-1; the D is unclear. Germline-derived CDR1 and CDR2 are SQVTM and ANQGSEA. Trimming took 6 bases from V and 10 from J, leaving 7 bases between them. This CDR3 is 9 amino acids long. This CDR3 is CSVPREQFF. For the CDR3, the DNA is TGCAGCGTCCCAAGGGAGCAGTTCTTC.

This chain links TRBV7-2 with TRBJ2-4; D remains ambiguous. V gave up 2 bases and J gave up 6 bases, with 11 bases separating them. The CDR3 loop spans 14 amino acids. From germline, CDR1 is SGHTA and CDR2 FQGNSA. The CDR3 sequence is CASSLQGRRNIQYF. The CDR3 region has the DNA TGTGCCAGCAGCTTACAAGGCAGGAGAAACATTCAGTACTTC.

The CDR3 nucleotides are TGCAGCGCCTTACCAACAGATACGCAGTATTTT. Translated, it gives CSALPTDTQYF. This chain connects TRBV29-1 to TRBJ2-3; D remains ambiguous. V dropped 7 bases and J dropped 3 bases, with 8 bases sitting between them. There are 11 residues in the CDR3. CDR1 and CDR2 from the germline V gene are SQVTM and ANQGSEA.

The J gene is TRBJ1-1, the V gene TRBV6-2 or TRBV6-3; D may be TRBD1 (5 bases). Trimming took off 0 bases at V and 1 base at J, with 9 bases between the two ends. This CDR3 region has 15 residues. Germline lookup yields CDR1 MNHEY and CDR2 SVGEGT. This CDR3 is CASSYSGVTNTEAFF. The CDR3 DNA is TGTGCCAGCAGTTACTCAGGGGTGACGAACACTGAAGCTTTCTTT.

This clonotype was found a few times. V usage is TRBV7-2 and J usage is TRBJ2-3; TRBD2 aligns across 9 bases. Trimming cost V 0 bases and J 4 bases; bases outside gene matches: 8. CDR1 SGHTA and CDR2 FQGNSA come from the germline V gene. This CDR3 contains 17 residues. This chain's CDR3 is CASSLASSGGPSDTQYF. The CDR3 DNA follows: TGTGCCAGCAGCTTAGCCTCGAGCGGGGGGCCGTCAGATACGCAGTATTTT. Combining the CDR3 with reference TRBV7-2 and TRBJ2-3 gives the whole variable domain GAGVSQSPSNKVTEKGKDVELRCDPISGHTALYWYRQSLGQGLEFLIYFQGNSAPDKSGLPSDRFSAERTGGSVSTLTIQRTQQEDSAVYLCASSLASSGGPSDTQYFGPGTRLTVL.

This clonotype showed up many times. The V call is TRBV20-1, the J call TRBJ1-5; tentative D call: TRBD1 (5 bases). This CDR3 is 15 amino acids long. Germline CDR1 DFQATT, CDR2 SNEGSKA (reference sequence). Trimming stripped 0 bases from V and 5 bases from J, with 14 bases between. CDR3 DNA: TGCAGTGCTAGAGAGAGGGGCCGAGGGGATCAGCCCCAGCATTTT. Translating gives CSARERGRGDQPQHF.

This clonotype was counted only a few times. The V and J genes are TRBV20-1 and TRBJ1-5; D is undetermined. Trimming removed 3 bases at V and 0 bases at J, with 3 bases between. The germline V gene has CDR1 DFQATT and CDR2 SNEGSKA (reference sequence). The CDR3 runs 12 residues. In DNA, the CDR3 is TGCAGTGCTAGTCGTAGCAATCAGCCCCAGCATTTT. Translation: CSASRSNQPQHF.

The rearrangement links TRBV20-1 to TRBJ2-1; 8 positions agree with TRBD2. The CDR3 contains 15 residues. Per the germline V gene, CDR1 is DFQATT and CDR2 is SNEGSKA (reference sequence). V lost 2 bases to trimming and J lost 2 bases; unmatched junction nucleotides: 5. CDR3: CSARSSGRTYNEQFF. For the CDR3, the DNA is TGCAGTGCTAGATCCAGCGGGAGAACCTACAATGAGCAGTTCTTC.

V gene TRBV5-1 combines with J gene TRBJ2-3; maybe TRBD1 (6 bases). CDR3 size: 14 residues. Germline CDR1 SGHRS, CDR2 YFSETQ. Trimming removed 2 bases from V and 5 bases from J, with 12 bases in between. The CDR3 here is CASSFKGVRDTQYF. The CDR3 coding sequence is TGCGCCAGCAGCTTCAAGGGGGTAAGAGATACGCAGTATTTT.

This clonotype occurred many times. The chain has TRBV29-1 and TRBJ2-3; TRBD1 might be the D (6 bases). Germline V gene sequence: CDR1 SQVTM, CDR2 ANQGSEA. The length of the CDR3 is 13 residues. Trimming took 3 bases from V and 2 from J, leaving 9 bases between them. CDR3 sequence (DNA): TGCAGCGTTGATGGGGACAACACAGATACGCAGTATTTT. Its translation: CSVDGDNTDTQYF.